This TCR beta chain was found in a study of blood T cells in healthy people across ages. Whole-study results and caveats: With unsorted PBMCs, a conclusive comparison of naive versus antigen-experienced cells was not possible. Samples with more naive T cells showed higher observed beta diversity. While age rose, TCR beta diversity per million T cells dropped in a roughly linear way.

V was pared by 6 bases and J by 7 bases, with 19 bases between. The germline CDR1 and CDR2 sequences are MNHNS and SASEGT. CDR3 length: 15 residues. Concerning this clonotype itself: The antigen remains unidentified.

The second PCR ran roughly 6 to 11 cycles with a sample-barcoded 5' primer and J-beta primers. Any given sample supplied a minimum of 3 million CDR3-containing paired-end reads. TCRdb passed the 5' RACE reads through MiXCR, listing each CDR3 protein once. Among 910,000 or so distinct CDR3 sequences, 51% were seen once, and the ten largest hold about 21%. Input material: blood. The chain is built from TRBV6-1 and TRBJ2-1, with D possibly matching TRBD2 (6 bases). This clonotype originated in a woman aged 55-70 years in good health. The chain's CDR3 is CASRPGTSRLNEQFF. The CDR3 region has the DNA TGTGCCAGCAGGCCGGGGACTTCCCGGTTGAATGAGCAGTTCTTC.